The present T cell receptor (beta chain) was sequenced within a study of OX40 agonist ivuxolimab in advanced cancers. The wider study: The dose-escalation group included hepatocellular carcinoma, melanoma, renal cell carcinoma and head and neck cancer.

The protocol was immunoSEQ multiplex PCR, while the TCRdb copy is restricted to in-frame clones and leaves out a portion. The table records approximately 26,000 clones, more than 80% of them present only once. The CDR3 is made up of 12 amino acids. Germline values: CDR1 MDHEN, CDR2 SYDVKM. V was clipped by 6 bases and J by 4 bases, with 10 bases between them. It was autoimmune disease history or systemic immunosuppression that excluded patients. The chain joins TRBV28 to TRBJ2-7; tentative D call: TRBD1 (6 bases). Sequenced here: CD4+ or CD8+ T cells sorted from blood, sampled in a trial of the OX40 agonist ivuxolimab. The clonotype originates from an adult with an advanced solid tumor such as melanoma, head and neck, liver or kidney cancer. The CDR3 DNA reads as TGTGCCAGCAGCCAGGGGAGTTACGAGCAGTACTTC. Its translation: CASSQGSYEQYF.